Listed here are 6 T cell receptor beta chains from one sample, sequenced in a study of OX40 agonist ivuxolimab in advanced cancers. The table came from immunoSEQ multiplex PCR; TCRdb's copy has only in-frame clones and leaves some out. Among some 74,000 clones listed, 88% were seen once. The sample was CD4+ or CD8+ T cells sorted from blood, taken in a trial of the OX40 agonist ivuxolimab. These receptors originate from an adult with an advanced solid tumor such as melanoma, head and neck, liver or kidney cancer.

This clone was detected only once. The genes are TRBV7-9 and TRBJ2-7; D possibly uses TRBD1 or TRBD2 (6 bases each). The V and J ends lost 1 base and 6 bases respectively, with 13 bases between them. Germline V gene lookup returns CDR1 SEHNR and CDR2 FQNEAQ (reference sequence). The CDR3 has 14 residues. The CDR3 spells CASSLDGGPLEQYF. In nucleotides, the CDR3 is TGTGCCAGCAGCTTAGACGGGGGCCCACTCGAGCAGTACTTC. Together with reference TRBV7-9 and TRBJ2-7, the CDR3 gives the full variable domain: DTGVSQNPRHKITKRGQNVTFRCDPISEHNRLYWYRQTLGQGPEFLTYFQNEAQLEKSRLLSDRFSAERPKGSFSTLEIQRTEQGDSAMYLCASSLDGGPLEQYFGPGTRLTVT.

This sequence joins TRBV5-1 and TRBJ1-2, with 8 bases fitting TRBD1. CDR1 and CDR2 (germline): SGHRS, YFSETQ. There are 13 residues in the CDR3. V lost 1 base to trimming and J lost 8 bases; unmatched junction nucleotides: 4. The CDR3 here is CASSLQGAPGYTF. The CDR3 DNA reads TGCGCCAGCAGCTTGCAGGGGGCGCCGGGCTACACCTTC.

The chain combines TRBV11-2 with TRBJ2-2, with TRBD2 as a possible D gene (6 bases). Germline V gene sequence: CDR1 SGHAT, CDR2 FQNNGV. CDR3 size: 13 residues. Trimming took 5 bases from V and 4 from J, leaving 8 bases between them. The CDR3 region is CASSRLGTGELFF. The CDR3 region has the DNA TGTGCCAGCAGCAGACTAGGCACCGGGGAGCTGTTTTTT. Full variable domain (outside the CDR3, taken from reference TRBV11-2 and TRBJ2-2): EAGVAQSPRYKIIEKRQSVAFWCNPISGHATLYWYQQILGQGPKLLIQFQNNGVVDDSQLPKDRFSAERLKGVDSTLKIQPAKLEDSAVYLCASSRLGTGELFFGEGSRLTVL.

The genes are TRBV5-1 and TRBJ2-3; tentative D call: TRBD2 (5 bases). In germline, CDR1 is SGHRS, CDR2 YFSETQ. This CDR3 spans 16 amino acids. V was pared by 5 bases and J by 2 bases, with 18 bases between. The CDR3 sequence is CASSQSGWRATDTQYF. CDR3 coding DNA: TGCGCCAGCAGTCAGTCGGGATGGCGGGCCACAGATACGCAGTATTTT.

This clone has a single count. The chain combines TRBV6-6 with TRBJ2-7; D unresolved. Trimming left V 6 bases short and J 3 bases short, with 18 bases between. The CDR3 runs to 15 residues. Germline CDR1 is MNHNY and CDR2 is SVGAGI (reference sequence). As DNA, the CDR3 is TGTGCCAGCAGCCCTACTCGCGGCCCCCGCTACGAGCAGTACTTC. It translates to CASSPTRGPRYEQYF.

V usage is TRBV6-5 and J usage is TRBJ2-1; 7 positions match TRBD2. The CDR3 covers 15 residues. V lost 2 bases and J lost 0; bases outside the gene matches: 1. Germline V CDR1 and CDR2: MNHEY, SVGAGI. CDR3 sequence reads: CASSYGGSSYNEQFF. DNA of the CDR3: TGTGCCAGCAGTTACGGCGGGAGCTCCTACAATGAGCAGTTCTTC.